What follows is one T cell receptor beta chain and its context. Which antigen it targets is not known. Within one base of it there is no much larger clone, and no base qualities were kept. These data originate in a study of PD-L1 blockade in urothelial cancer (dated by TCRdb to between 2016 and 2019). Regarding the complete study: Therapy was started in about 2014 for all patients, and atezolizumab 1,200 mg was administered intravenously every 3 weeks. About 90% of the 29 patients were identified as males with urothelial cancer of bladder origin, and a prior smoking history was reported by 18 of 29 patients. An ECOG performance status of 0 or 1 was recorded for the patients, and 0 to 3 prior chemotherapy regimens had been received by the patients. Blood samples were analyzed 3 weeks after the start of treatment (second dose) and 6 weeks after the start of treatment. Blood samples gave median yields of around 150,000 T cells and 82,636 unique TCRs, along with a median clonality of roughly 0.08. The study was an exploratory multi-omic analysis of somatic, immune and clinical correlates of response to PD-L1 blockade with atezolizumab in urothelial cancer. TCR sequencing covered pretreatment tumor samples and matched, serially collected peripheral blood taken before and after atezolizumab treatment. Progression-free survival longer than 6 months counted as durable clinical benefit, and TCR features were additionally tested against both progression-free and overall survival. In the same patients who had TCR sequencing, pretreatment tumors also underwent whole exome sequencing and RNA sequencing. Durable clinical benefit was achieved by nine patients but not by the remaining 20. Twenty-nine patients had pretreatment blood TCR-seq, about 25 had at least one posttreatment blood collection, and about 25 had tumor TCR-seq.

Overall study results and their limits: Improved progression-free and overall survival was associated with having pretreatment peripheral blood TCR clonality below the median. Small sample size (n ≈ 29) and many exploratory analyses mean the results are intended to be hypothesis-generating. At 3 weeks after the start of treatment, tumor-associated TCR clones in peripheral blood had expanded more in patients with durable benefit (n of about 20, p = 0.022).

The sample's time point label is to be understood as: peripheral blood 6 weeks after treatment start. A total of under 35 patients with locally advanced or metastatic urothelial carcinoma, treated at Memorial Sloan Kettering on a trial protocol, made up the cohort. Peripheral blood mononuclear cells were collected from each patient pretreatment and during treatment, giving between 1 and 8 total time points per patient. The Qiagen DNeasy Blood extraction kit was used to purify genomic DNA from total PBMCs and tumor samples. PBMCs were collected pretreatment and during treatment and were isolated and stored as previously described. The CDR3 runs 13 residues from the cysteine to the phenylalanine. Only the CDR3 region is kept as DNA, spanning 39 bases read in frame from base 1. CDR1 and CDR2, looked up from the germline V gene, are SGDLS and YYNGEE. V sheds 5 bases and J sheds 3 bases, leaving 11 bases between their ends.

Synthetic TCR analog templates were spiked into each PCR to estimate absolute template abundance from read counts. The immunoSEQ assay was used to amplify TCRbeta CDR3 regions from genomic DNA with bias-controlled V and J gene primers. Rearranged TCRbeta segments were sequenced at approximately 20X coverage. Regarding the original processing steps: Sequencing errors were corrected by clustering, and CDR3s were annotated against IMGT so that V, D and J genes could be assigned. Out-of-frame and stop-codon sequences were excluded, and only productive TCRbeta rearrangements were used in downstream analyses. To compute clonality, Shannon entropy was normalized by the log of the number of unique productive sequences and then subtracted from one. Clones differing between time points or between blood and tumor were identified by Fisher's exact test with Benjamini-Hochberg correction at adjusted p below 0.01. Not all clones reach the TCRdb copy of this immuneACCESS table, which keeps in-frame sequences only. Checked studies attribute under half of the gap to unresolved V genes and leave the rest unexplained. The DNA was the basis for D and trimming; V, J and clone size are from that table. This sample gives 120,000 or so clones in total; 86% of them show up just once. Of the sample, roughly 2.3% falls within the top ten clones.

Sample: PBMCs, taken around atezolizumab (anti-PD-L1) treatment. The TCR comes from a man in his fifties or sixties with urothelial cancer. The receptor chain draws on TRBV9 and TRBJ1-2; confidence is insufficient to name the D gene. CDR3 loop: CASSNTRYYGYTF. The sequenced DNA is TGTGCCAGCAGTAATACTCGGTACTATGGCTACACCTTC.